What follows is one T cell receptor (beta chain) and its context. Antigen: not known. This specimen belongs to a study of early T cells in non-severe SARS-CoV-2 infection. Whole-study findings and limits: Comparison of clonotypes with VDJdb favored anti-spike CD8 responses while missing private and CD4 specificities.

Individual cDNA molecules received unique molecular identifiers during library preparation. TCRdb fed the 5' RACE reads into MiXCR, producing one record per CDR3 protein. The sample carries some 88,000 distinct CDR3 sequences, about 15% recorded once. Germline V gives CDR1 MDHEN, CDR2 SYDVKM. The V end was cut by 6 bases, the J end by 2 bases, with 11 bases between. The CDR3 is 13 amino acids. This sequence was found in an adult who was a healthcare worker with PCR-confirmed SARS-CoV-2 infection or an uninfected control (not recorded which). The chain employs TRBV28 and TRBJ2-7; the D gene could be TRBD1 or TRBD2 (6 bases each). Sequencing used whole blood, obtained at baseline. The CDR3 nucleotides read TGTGCCAGCAGCGGGGGCCGGACCTACGAGCAGTACTTC. Its translation: CASSGGRTYEQYF.